This TCR beta chain came from a study of blood T cell repertoires in COVID-19. Looking at the study overall: The United States, Italy and Spain provided the acute and convalescent COVID-19 samples. PBMCs, B-cell-depleted T cells, or T cells were the source of the cDNA or gDNA that made up the material.

The CDR3 spans 15 residues. Germline V gene lookup returns CDR1 LNHDA and CDR2 SQIVND (reference sequence). The V gene end was trimmed by 2 bases and the J gene end by 7 bases; junction bases not matched to a gene: 5. As processed by the authors: Nucleated cell counts were estimated from reference gene primer amplification. Sequencing used immunoSEQ multiplex PCR; TCRdb keeps in-frame clones, though not all of them. V and J calls plus clone size are reproduced from that table; the DNA served to infer D and trimming. The profile shows about 100,000 clones, about 90% of them singletons. The Seattle patients joined while their infection was active and were tracked longitudinally afterward.

Source material: peripheral blood. The source is a man younger than 30 with COVID-19, enrolled during active disease. The rearrangement links TRBV19 to TRBJ1-5; 10 nucleotides align to TRBD1. This chain's CDR3 is CASSISGTGAQPQHF. The CDR3 DNA reads as TGTGCCAGTAGTATATCTGGGACAGGGGCCCAGCCCCAGCATTTT.